Presented here are 13 T cell receptor beta chains from one specimen sequenced in a study of blood T cells in healthy people across ages. The use of a sample-barcoded 5' primer and a J-beta primer mix characterized a second PCR of about 7 to 12 cycles. TCRdb passed the 5' RACE reads through MiXCR, listing each CDR3 protein once. The sample carries about 680,000 distinct CDR3 sequences, around 48% recorded once. Sequencing was performed on blood. Receptor source: a woman aged 60-75 years in good health.

This clonotype was recorded at least ten times. At one end, the junction sequence differs from germline, possibly due to a read error. The chain recombines TRBV12-3 or TRBV12-4 with TRBJ2-4, with TRBD2 matching 12 bases. This CDR3 comprises 16 residues. CDR3 loop: CASSLAGGLAKNIQYF. As DNA, the CDR3 is TGTGCCAGCAGTCTAGCGGGAGGGCTAGCCAAAAACATTCAGTACTTC.

This clonotype showed up just once. The V gene is TRBV5-1, the J gene TRBJ2-5, with D maybe TRBD1 (6 bases). The CDR3 runs to 14 residues. The germline CDR1 and CDR2 sequences are SGHRS and YFSETQ. Trimming took 5 bases from V and 5 from J, leaving 16 bases between them. CDR3 in DNA: TGCGCCAGCAGGAGGGACACCCCGGCGGAGACCCAGTACTTC. Its translation: CASRRDTPAETQYF.

This clonotype was detected ten times or more. The J gene is TRBJ1-2, the V gene TRBV20-1, with no clear D. Germline CDR1 reads DFQATT; CDR2 reads SNEGSKA (reference sequence). The CDR3 totals 13 residues. Trimming cost V 1 base and J 0 bases, with 6 bases left between them. The CDR3 spells CSARAGTNYGYTF. The CDR3 DNA reads TGCAGTGCTAGAGCCGGAACTAACTATGGCTACACCTTC.

The rearrangement links TRBV20-1 to TRBJ2-1; D may be TRBD1 (5 bases). Germline CDR1 and CDR2: DFQATT and SNEGSKA (reference sequence). CDR3 length equals 13 residues. The CDR3 protein is CSARVMGYNEQFF. The DNA for the CDR3 is TGCAGCGCCAGGGTAATGGGGTACAATGAGCAGTTCTTC.

This clonotype has a handful of counts. The chain couples TRBV29-1 to TRBJ2-5; TRBD2 might be the D (6 bases). With 6 bases removed from V and 1 base from J, the gap between germline ends came to 12 bases. The germline V gene has CDR1 SQVTM and CDR2 ANQGSEA. This CDR3 has 13 residues. Written as DNA, the CDR3 is TGCAGCGTGTCGCCGGGGGTCCAAGAGACCCAGTACTTC. As protein: CSVSPGVQETQYF.

J is TRBJ2-7 and V is TRBV6-2 or TRBV6-3; TRBD1 is a possible D gene (6 bases). Judging by the DNA end, TRBJ2-5 fits better; the J call may be wrong. Looked up from germline, CDR1 is MNHEY and CDR2 is SVGEGT. The CDR3 is 15 amino acids. This chain's CDR3 is CASSYSRQVQETQYF. CDR3 DNA sequence: TGTGCCAGCAGTTACTCGAGACAGGTCCAAGAGACCCAGTACTTC.

The chain is built from TRBV28 and TRBJ2-4; maybe TRBD1 (6 bases). The CDR3 totals 15 residues. Germline values: CDR1 MDHEN, CDR2 SYDVKM. Trimming cost V 6 bases and J 4 bases, with 16 bases left between them. CDR3 sequence (DNA): TGTGCCAGCAGACCTACCGGACAGACGAAAAACATTCAGTACTTC. Translating it yields CASRPTGQTKNIQYF.

The rearrangement links TRBV7-8 to TRBJ2-3; D ambiguous. V was cut by 5 bases and J by 1 base, with 10 bases left in between. CDR3 length: 14 amino acids. The V gene's germline CDR1 is SGHVS and CDR2 FQNEAQ. The DNA for the CDR3 is TGTGCCAGCAGCCCCCCTTGGGGCACAGATACGCAGTATTTT. Amino acid sequence: CASSPPWGTDTQYF.

V usage is TRBV29-1 and J usage is TRBJ2-5; TRBD2 aligns across 16 bases. J lost 2 bases, V lost 6 bases, and 3 bases had no gene match. Germline assignment: CDR1 SQVTM and CDR2 ANQGSEA. The CDR3 has 15 residues. In nucleotides, the CDR3 is TGCAGCGTGGGACTAGCGGGAGGGCCTCAAGAGACCCAGTACTTC. It is translated as CSVGLAGGPQETQYF. Looking up the rest from reference TRBV29-1 and TRBJ2-5 gives the full variable domain: SAVISQKPSRDICQRGTSLTIQCQVDSQVTMMFWYRQQPGQSLTLIATANQGSEATYESGFVIDKFPISRPNLTFSTLTVSNMSPEDSSIYLCSVGLAGGPQETQYFGPGTRLLVL.

The chain recombines TRBV3-1 with TRBJ2-1; 8 positions match TRBD2. Germline V gene lookup returns CDR1 LGHDT and CDR2 YNNKEL (reference sequence). V lost 1 base, J lost 6 bases, and 8 bases stayed unmatched. This CDR3 has 16 amino acids. CDR3 residues: CASSQGNGLASNEQFF. CDR3 bases: TGTGCCAGCAGCCAAGGGAATGGACTAGCTTCCAATGAGCAGTTCTTC.

The V call is TRBV2, the J call TRBJ2-7; D gene uncertain. Germline V gene lookup returns CDR1 SNHLY and CDR2 FYNNEI. This CDR3 contains 12 residues. V was trimmed by 3 bases and J by 9 bases, leaving 12 bases between them. CDR3 bases: TGTGCCAGCAGTGAGAGAGGAATTGGGCAGTACTTC. Protein sequence: CASSERGIGQYF.

This chain links TRBV28 with TRBJ1-6, with D unresolved. CDR1 is MDHEN, CDR2 SYDVKM, per germline. This CDR3 contains 15 residues. Trimming pared 2 bases from V and 5 bases from J, leaving 10 bases between. The CDR3 here is CASSLRGINNSPLHF. The DNA of the CDR3 is TGTGCCAGCAGTTTACGGGGAATCAATAATTCACCCCTCCACTTT.

The chain employs TRBV4-3 and TRBJ1-5; 7 bases agree with TRBD1. The CDR3 covers 15 residues. Germline assignment: CDR1 LGHNA and CDR2 YSLEER. Trimming at V came to 1 base and at J to 6 bases, leaving 6 bases not matched to a gene. The CDR3 reads CASSQVWRGLQPQHF. CDR3 coding DNA: TGCGCCAGCAGCCAAGTTTGGAGGGGGCTTCAGCCCCAGCATTTT.